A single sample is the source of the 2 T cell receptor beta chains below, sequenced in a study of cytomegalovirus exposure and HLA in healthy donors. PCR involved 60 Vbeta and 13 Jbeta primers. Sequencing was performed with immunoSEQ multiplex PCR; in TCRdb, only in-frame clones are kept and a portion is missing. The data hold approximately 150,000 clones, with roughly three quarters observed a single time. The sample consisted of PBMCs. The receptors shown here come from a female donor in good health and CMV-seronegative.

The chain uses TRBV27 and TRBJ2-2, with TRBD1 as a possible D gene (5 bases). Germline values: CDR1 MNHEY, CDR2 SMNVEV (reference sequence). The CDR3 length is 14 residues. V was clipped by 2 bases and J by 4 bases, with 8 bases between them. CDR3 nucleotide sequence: TGTGCCAGCAGTTTACTCAGGGCCACCGGGGAGCTGTTTTTT. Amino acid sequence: CASSLLRATGELFF.

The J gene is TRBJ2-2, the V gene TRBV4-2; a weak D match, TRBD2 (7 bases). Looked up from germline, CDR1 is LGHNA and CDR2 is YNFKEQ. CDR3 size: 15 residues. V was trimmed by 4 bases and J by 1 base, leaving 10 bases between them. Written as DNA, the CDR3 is TGTGCCAGCAGCCGCGGGGGACAGAACACCGGGGAGCTGTTTTTT. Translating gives CASSRGGQNTGELFF.